The 12 T cell receptor beta chains in this list originate from one sample, sequenced in a study of blood T cell repertoires in COVID-19. Sequencing was performed with immunoSEQ multiplex PCR; in TCRdb, only in-frame clones are kept and a portion is missing. The sample has more than 200,000 clones, 70% to 90% seen once. The material sequenced was peripheral blood. The receptors originated from an elderly woman with acute or convalescent COVID-19.

CDR3 DNA: TGTGCCAGCAGCCAAGTGGGGACAGCTATGAACACTGAAGCTTTCTTT. It translates to CASSQVGTAMNTEAFF. This rearrangement joins TRBV3-1 (or the pseudogene TRBV3-2) to TRBJ1-1; the match to TRBD1 covers 7 bases. CDR3 length equals 16 residues. Germline lookup yields CDR1 LGHDT and CDR2 YNNKEL (reference sequence). V lost 1 base and J lost 0; bases outside the gene matches: 5.

The chain uses TRBV11-3 and TRBJ1-1, with TRBD1 matching 8 bases. The V gene's germline CDR1 is SGHNT and CDR2 YENEEA. This CDR3 region has 15 residues. V shed 5 bases, J shed 4 bases, and the junction held 9 bases outside the gene matches. CDR3 region: CASSLFTGGVTEAFF. In DNA, the CDR3 is TGTGCCAGCAGCCTATTCACAGGGGGGGTCACTGAAGCTTTCTTT.

The chain employs TRBV7-2 and TRBJ2-7, with D perhaps matching TRBD1 (6 bases). The CDR3 runs 13 residues. The V gene lost 0 bases and the J gene lost 4 bases, with 7 bases spanning the gap. The germline CDR1 and CDR2 sequences are SGHTA and FQGNSA. CDR3 sequence: CASSLARGYEQYF. The CDR3 DNA follows: TGTGCCAGCAGCTTAGCTAGGGGGTACGAGCAGTACTTC.

This clone was recorded only once. The DNA of the CDR3 is TGTGCCAGCAGTGGGGGGGGAATCTCCTACAATGAGCAGTTCTTC. As protein: CASSGGGISYNEQFF. The chain recombines TRBV2 with TRBJ2-1; 7 bases align to TRBD2. J lost 0 bases, V lost 4 bases, and 3 bases had no gene match. This CDR3 is 15 amino acids long. Looked up from germline, CDR1 is SNHLY and CDR2 is FYNNEI. Variable domain in full (rest from reference TRBV2 and TRBJ2-1): EPEVTQTPSHQVTQMGQEVILRCVPISNHLYFYWYRQILGQKVEFLVSFYNNEISEKSEIFDDQFSVERPDGSNFTLKIRSTKLEDSAMYFCASSGGGISYNEQFFGPGTRLTVL.

V is TRBV7-2 and J is TRBJ1-3, with 8 bases aligning to TRBD1. The CDR3 contains 15 residues. Trimming at V came to 5 bases and at J to 4 bases, leaving 7 bases not matched to a gene. Germline CDR1 and CDR2: SGHTA and FQGNSA. The CDR3 nucleotides read TGTGCCAGCAGCGTCCGACAGGGGTCAGGAAACACCATATATTTT. It yields the protein CASSVRQGSGNTIYF.

A single count supports this clone. V usage is TRBV6-1 and J usage is TRBJ1-2; 12 bases are shared with TRBD1. The length of the CDR3 is 17 residues. V dropped 2 bases and J dropped 9; count of bases not matched to a gene: 13. Germline CDR1 reads MNHNS; CDR2 reads SASEGT. The CDR3, as DNA: TGTGCCAGCAGTGAACCCGGGACAGGGGGCGCGGGCCGTAGCTACACCTTC. This translates into CASSEPGTGGAGRSYTF.

V and J are TRBV19 and TRBJ1-5, with D possibly TRBD1 on 6 matching bases. The CDR3 is 17 residues long. CDR1 and CDR2 from the germline V gene are LNHDA and SQIVND (reference sequence). The CDR3 coding sequence is TGTGTCGTTAGTGGCAGGGGCTGGTTCTTCGGCAGACAGCCCCAGCATTTT. This translates into CVVSGRGWFFGRQPQHF. Variable domain in full (rest from reference TRBV19 and TRBJ1-5): DGGITQSPKYLFRKEGQNVTLSCEQNLNHDAMYWYRQDPGQGLRLIYYSQIVNDFQKGDIAEGYSVSREKKESFPLTVTSAQKNPTAFYLCVVSGRGWFFGRQPQHFGDGTRLSIL.

This clone was observed once. V is TRBV7-9 and J is TRBJ2-1; 9 bases line up with TRBD2. V shed 3 bases and J 2 bases; nucleotides not matched to a gene: 8. The CDR3 covers 17 residues. Germline V CDR1 and CDR2: SEHNR, FQNEAQ (reference sequence). CDR3 sequence (DNA): TGTGCCAGCAGCTTCGCGGGGGGGACGGAGACCTACAATGAGCAGTTCTTC. Translated, it gives CASSFAGGTETYNEQFF.

This chain links TRBV19 with TRBJ1-5; possible D gene TRBD1, 5 bases. This CDR3 spans 15 amino acids. V lost 6 bases, J lost 0 bases, and 12 bases lay in between. Germline CDR1 reads LNHDA; CDR2 reads SQIVND (reference sequence). The CDR3 loop reads CASRARGTSNQPQHF. In nucleotides, the CDR3 is TGTGCCAGTAGGGCTCGGGGGACTAGCAATCAGCCCCAGCATTTT.

V gene TRBV3-1 (or the pseudogene TRBV3-2) combines with J gene TRBJ1-4, with 11 bases identical to TRBD1. Germline values: CDR1 LGHDT, CDR2 YNNKEL (reference sequence). V lost 4 bases to trimming and J lost 1 base; unmatched junction nucleotides: 2. The CDR3 spans 16 residues. The CDR3 region is CASSPGTGGTNEKLFF. In DNA, the CDR3 is TGTGCCAGCAGCCCCGGGACAGGGGGAACTAATGAAAAACTGTTTTTT.

V usage is TRBV5-1 and J usage is TRBJ2-2; TRBD1 matches 8 bases. V was pared by 4 bases and J by 2 bases, with 4 bases of the junction left unmatched. The V gene's germline CDR1 is SGHRS and CDR2 YFSETQ. This CDR3 spans 15 amino acids. The CDR3 region has the DNA TGCGCCAGCAGCGCGCAGGGGGCAAACACCGGGGAGCTGTTTTTT. It translates to CASSAQGANTGELFF.

J is TRBJ2-7 and V is TRBV18; D unresolved. V lost 5 bases and J 0 bases, leaving 5 bases between the germline ends. The CDR3 has 12 amino acids. The germline CDR1 and CDR2 sequences are KGHSH and LQKENI. The chain's CDR3 is CASSSSSYEQYF. CDR3 DNA: TGTGCCAGCTCATCCAGCTCCTACGAGCAGTACTTC.